These T cell receptor beta chains were read from a single sample in a study of T-cell reconstitution after alpha-beta-depleted transplantation in children. TCRdb ran MiXCR on the PCR reads and lists one entry per CDR3 protein. The sample comprises 800,000 to 1,000,000 distinct CDR3 sequences, about 29% of which are singletons, and about 28% rests with the top ten. Source: PBMCs, mostly from graft donor cells, taken 360 days after TCRalphabeta/CD19-depleted stem cell transplant. All receptors come from a boy under two years old who had a stem cell transplant for SCID, so the T cells may come from the graft donor. CDR3s include the opening cysteine and the closing phenylalanine or tryptophan. Each record gives: clone size, V gene, J gene, CDR3 protein. Where a row states a size, it is once, few, many or the class of an expanded clone; other rows omit it.

clone_size: .; v_call: TRBV2; j_call: TRBJ2-1; cdr3_aa: CASSEVPGQVRAYNEQFF
clone_size: .; v_call: TRBV12-5; j_call: TRBJ1-3; cdr3_aa: CASGLGWDRGHRTIYF
clone_size: few; v_call: TRBV20-1; j_call: TRBJ2-3; cdr3_aa: CSTRRPGQSTDTQYF
clone_size: .; v_call: TRBV6-1; j_call: TRBJ1-5; cdr3_aa: CASRRDRARNQPQHF
clone_size: .; v_call: TRBV20-1; j_call: TRBJ2-1; cdr3_aa: CSATGTGGSNEQFF
clone_size: .; v_call: TRBV7-9; j_call: TRBJ1-2; cdr3_aa: CASSLVLLQVEGYTF
clone_size: many; v_call: TRBV12-3/TRBV12-4; j_call: TRBJ2-7; cdr3_aa: CASTPDRYSYEQYF
clone_size: .; v_call: TRBV20-1; j_call: TRBJ2-1; cdr3_aa: CSASGGARNEQFF
clone_size: .; v_call: TRBV5-6; j_call: TRBJ2-7; cdr3_aa: CASSLVVRQGAGEQYF
clone_size: many; v_call: TRBV5-1; j_call: TRBJ1-1; cdr3_aa: CASSLGGGDTEAFF
clone_size: few; v_call: TRBV20-1; j_call: TRBJ1-2; cdr3_aa: CSARDSTGGESGYTF
clone_size: .; v_call: TRBV15; j_call: TRBJ2-3; cdr3_aa: CATSRAGEATDTQYF
clone_size: .; v_call: TRBV20-1; j_call: TRBJ1-3; cdr3_aa: CSARDRHLPSSGNTIYF
clone_size: .; v_call: TRBV29-1; j_call: TRBJ1-4; cdr3_aa: CSVALTGSGSNEKLFF
clone_size: .; v_call: TRBV28; j_call: TRBJ1-5; cdr3_aa: CASSFQQGRNQPQHF